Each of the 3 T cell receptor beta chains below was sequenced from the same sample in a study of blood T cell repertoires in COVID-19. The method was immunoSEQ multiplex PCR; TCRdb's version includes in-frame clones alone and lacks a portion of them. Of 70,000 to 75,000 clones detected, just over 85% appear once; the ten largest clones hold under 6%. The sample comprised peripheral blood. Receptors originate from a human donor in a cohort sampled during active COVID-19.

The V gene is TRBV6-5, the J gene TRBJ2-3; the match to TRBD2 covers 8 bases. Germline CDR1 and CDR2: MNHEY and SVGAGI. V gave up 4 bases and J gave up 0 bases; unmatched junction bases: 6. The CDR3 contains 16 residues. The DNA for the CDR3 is TGTGCCAGCAGTTCCGCTAGCGGGTCTAGCACAGATACGCAGTATTTT. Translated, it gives CASSSASGSSTDTQYF.

For the CDR3, the DNA is TGTGCCAGTAGTATCCCAGGGGGCAATCAGCCCCAGCATTTT. This encodes CASSIPGGNQPQHF. V gene TRBV19 combines with J gene TRBJ1-5, with a weak D call TRBD1 (6 bases). The CDR3 extends over 14 amino acids. Germline CDR1 and CDR2: LNHDA and SQIVND (reference sequence). V lost 3 bases and J 2 bases, leaving 8 bases between the germline ends.

CDR3 nucleotides: TGTGCCAGCTCACCACCGACAGTAGCCAAAAACATTCAGTACTTC. It translates to CASSPPTVAKNIQYF. The chain links TRBV18 to TRBJ2-4; D may be TRBD1 (5 bases). V lost 0 bases and J lost 0, with 6 bases in between. Germline loops: CDR1 KGHSH, CDR2 LQKENI. The CDR3 totals 15 residues.